This entry lists 11 T cell receptor beta chains sequenced from one sample in a study of CD8 T cells in ankylosing spondylitis. TCRdb reanalysed the 5' RACE reads using MiXCR and keeps one entry per CDR3 protein. In the table there are 310,000 or so distinct CDR3 sequences, 20% of which are singletons. The sequenced material came from blood, either unsorted or a sorted T cell fraction (not recorded which). Receptors originate from a male donor with ankylosing spondylitis or in good health (not recorded which).

This clonotype was observed at least ten times. This chain connects TRBV6-4 to TRBJ2-2; 8 positions match TRBD2. This CDR3 has 14 residues. V lost 3 bases, J lost 6 bases, and 3 bases stayed unmatched. Germline loops: CDR1 MRHNA, CDR2 SNTAGT. The CDR3 spells CASSEGLEAGELFF. CDR3 nucleotides: TGTGCCAGCAGTGAGGGACTAGAGGCCGGGGAGCTGTTTTTT.

The chain links TRBV5-1 to TRBJ2-5, with unresolved D. The germline V gene has CDR1 SGHRS and CDR2 YFSETQ. V gave up 4 bases and J gave up 3 bases, with 10 bases separating them. CDR3 length: 13 residues. CDR3: CASSRQSKETQYF. CDR3 sequence (DNA): TGCGCCAGCAGCCGTCAATCCAAAGAGACCCAGTACTTC. The variable domain in full, with the rest retrieved from reference TRBV5-1 and TRBJ2-5, is KAGVTQTPRYLIKTRGQQVTLSCSPISGHRSVSWYQQTPGQGLQFLFEYFSETQRNKGNFPGRFSGRQFSNSRSEMNVSTLELGDSALYLCASSRQSKETQYFGPGTRLLVL.

This clonotype has just a few counts. This chain joins TRBV12-3 or TRBV12-4 and TRBJ2-1; 8 bases align to TRBD2. Germline trimming cut 7 bases from V and 4 bases from J; bases unmatched to any gene: 6. This CDR3 is built from 14 residues. CDR3 DNA sequence: TGTGCCAGCATGGAAGGGACTAGTTACAATGAGCAGTTCTTC. It codes for CASMEGTSYNEQFF.

This clonotype was found a few times. This rearrangement joins TRBV20-1 to TRBJ2-1, with 11 bases lining up with TRBD2. The V segment lost 0 bases and the J segment 7 bases; nucleotides outside the gene matches: 5. CDR3 length: 15 residues. From germline, CDR1 is DFQATT and CDR2 SNEGSKA (reference sequence). As DNA, the CDR3 is TGCAGTGCTAGAGACCTAGCGGGAGGAACGAATGAGCAGTTCTTC. This translates into CSARDLAGGTNEQFF.

This clonotype was seen many times. The CDR3 DNA sequence: TGTGCCAGCAGTTTGGCCCCGGTCTCGAACACCGGGGAGCTGTTTTTT. The encoded protein is CASSLAPVSNTGELFF. The V and J genes are TRBV27 and TRBJ2-2; D is unresolved. CDR3 length: 16 amino acids. V was trimmed by 3 bases and J by 0 bases, leaving 11 bases between them. Germline V gene data show CDR1 as MNHEY and CDR2 as SMNVEV (reference sequence).

The gene calls are TRBV6-5 and TRBJ2-3; D unresolved. CDR1 is MNHEY, CDR2 SVGAGI, per germline. The germline V and J ends were trimmed by 0 bases and 1 base, with 11 bases remaining between them. CDR3 length: 16 amino acids. CDR3 amino acids: CASSYSPSMGTDTQYF. The CDR3 DNA reads as TGTGCCAGCAGTTACTCTCCCAGCATGGGCACAGATACGCAGTATTTT.

This clonotype was recorded a few times. The gene calls are TRBV12-3 or TRBV12-4 and TRBJ1-3, with D hard to call. There are 12 residues in the CDR3. V was pared by 3 bases and J by 16 bases, with 16 bases between. The CDR3 sequence: CASSFIGGPVYF. As DNA, the CDR3 is TGTGCCAGCAGTTTTATAGGCGGACCGGTGTATTTT.

This clonotype occurred a few times. The chain links TRBV7-3 to TRBJ2-5, with TRBD2 identical over 7 bases. The CDR3 loop spans 15 amino acids. Per germline, CDR1 SGHTA and CDR2 FQGTGA. V lost 1 base, J lost 5 bases, and 7 bases stayed unmatched. The chain's CDR3 is CASSLSGRGEETQYF. The DNA of the CDR3 is TGTGCCAGCAGCTTAAGCGGGAGAGGGGAGGAGACCCAGTACTTC.

This chain uses TRBV12-3 or TRBV12-4 with TRBJ2-1; D perhaps matches TRBD1 (5 bases). V gave up 3 bases and J gave up 15 bases, with 21 bases separating them. This CDR3 has 14 residues. CDR3 sequence: CASSFPAVRAVRFF. In DNA form, the CDR3 reads TGTGCCAGCAGTTTTCCCGCCGTCAGGGCCGTTCGGTTCTTC.

This clonotype was picked up a small number of times. J is TRBJ2-3 and V is TRBV5-1, with 9 bases identical to TRBD1. With V trimmed by 4 bases and J by 4 bases, 7 bases remained unmatched. Per germline, CDR1 SGHRS and CDR2 YFSETQ. This CDR3 is 15 amino acids long. CDR3 DNA sequence: TGCGCCAGCAGCCCAACAGGGGGCTTCGCAGATACGCAGTATTTT. Translation gives CASSPTGGFADTQYF.

This clonotype was observed a few times. V gene TRBV20-1 combines with J gene TRBJ2-1, with TRBD2 matching over 8 bases. V shed 0 bases, J shed 2 bases, and the junction held 6 bases outside the gene matches. The CDR3 extends over 16 amino acids. Germline CDR1 and CDR2: DFQATT and SNEGSKA (reference sequence). CDR3 amino acids: CSARDLAGGAYNEQFF. The CDR3 DNA reads TGCAGTGCTAGAGATCTGGCGGGAGGAGCCTACAATGAGCAGTTCTTC.